The clone carrying this T cell receptor beta chain has at least ten counts. Its antigen is undetermined. MiXCR, run by TCRdb on the 5' RACE reads, gives a single entry per CDR3 protein. The table shows hundreds of thousands of distinct CDR3 sequences, with 15% to 20% occurring only once. This sample is drawn from a study of T-cell memory formation after mild COVID-19. Notes on the study in general: Later expanders leaned CD4+, whereas day 15 to 85 contracting clones were balanced CD4/CD8.

With 3 bases removed from V and 4 bases from J, the gap between germline ends came to 19 bases. Germline CDR1 LGHNA, CDR2 YSLEER. The CDR3 extends over 16 amino acids. The rearrangement links TRBV4-3 to TRBJ2-7; D is possibly TRBD1 or TRBD2 (7 bases each). The specimen was PBMCs or a T cell subset sorted from them (not recorded which). The clonotype comes from a man aged 18-30 years who had mild COVID-19 (a few samples of this study predate the infection). Cell type and time point are not known. The DNA of the CDR3 is TGCGCCAGCAGCCAGACAGACAGGGAGGGATTTTACGAGCAGTACTTC. As protein: CASSQTDREGFYEQYF.